Listed here are 32 T cell receptor beta chains from one sample, sequenced in a study of blood T cell repertoires in COVID-19. Only in-frame clones appear in the TCRdb table, and some are missing; sequencing was by immunoSEQ multiplex PCR. The repertoire holds roughly 300,000 clones, with about 86% as singletons. The sample taken for sequencing was peripheral blood. The source is a woman between 50 and 59 years old with acute or convalescent COVID-19.

The genes are TRBV19 and TRBJ2-1, with 11 bases fitting TRBD2. The V gene end was trimmed by 3 bases and the J gene end by 7 bases; junction bases not matched to a gene: 8. The CDR3 loop spans 16 amino acids. CDR1 and CDR2 (germline): LNHDA, SQIVND (reference sequence). The CDR3 coding sequence is TGTGCCAGTAGTATTGCAGGGGCTAGCGGGGGGAATGAGCAGTTCTTC. It codes for CASSIAGASGGNEQFF.

The gene calls are TRBV1 and TRBJ2-7; the table's D call, TRBD1, was not checked against the DNA. TRBV1 is tagged as a pseudogene. The CDR3 contains 17 residues. DNA of the CDR3: TGCACCAGCAGCCGGAACAATCCGGGACAGGGTGTTCGCGAGCAGTACGTC. It specifies CTSSRNNPGQGVREQYV.

This clone was recorded once. V is TRBV6-6 and J is TRBJ1-2; D is possibly TRBD1 (6 bases). The length of the CDR3 is 16 residues. Trimming took 2 bases from V and 11 from J, leaving 24 bases between them. CDR1 and CDR2 from the germline V gene are MNHNY and SVGAGI (reference sequence). CDR3 residues: CASSYTFQGNAVGYTF. The CDR3 DNA follows: TGTGCCAGCAGTTACACATTTCAGGGGAACGCTGTTGGTTACACCTTC.

This chain links TRBV2 with TRBJ1-2, with TRBD1 matching 8 bases. After removal of 0 bases from V and 8 bases from J, the junction contained 8 bases not matched to a gene. This CDR3 is built from 15 residues. CDR1 SNHLY and CDR2 FYNNEI come from the germline V gene. CDR3 loop: CASSEAGAGGAGYTF. The CDR3 coding sequence is TGTGCCAGCAGTGAAGCGGGGGCAGGGGGCGCAGGCTACACCTTC.

The V gene is TRBV9, the J gene TRBJ2-1, with 8 bases lining up with TRBD2. Germline CDR1 SGDLS, CDR2 YYNGEE. After removal of 2 bases from V and 8 bases from J, the junction contained 12 bases not matched to a gene. This CDR3 region has 16 residues. The CDR3 DNA is TGTGCCAGCAGCGTTAAAGCGGGGGCCTGGGGGGATGAGCAGTTCTTC. Amino acids: CASSVKAGAWGDEQFF.

V and J are TRBV11-3 and TRBJ1-1, with a tentative D call TRBD1 (5 bases). The CDR3 loop spans 14 amino acids. The V and J ends lost 0 bases and 3 bases respectively, with 8 bases between them. CDR1 is SGHNT and CDR2 is YENEEA in the germline V gene. The CDR3 nucleotides read TGTGCCAGCAGCTTAGACGGGGGGGACACTGAAGCTTTCTTT. Translating gives CASSLDGGDTEAFF.

The CDR3 sequence is CASSLVSRETQYF. DNA for the CDR3: TGTGCCAGCAGCTTAGTGTCCAGAGAGACCCAGTACTTC. This chain connects TRBV7-2 to TRBJ2-5; no clear D gene. CDR3 size: 13 residues. The V gene lost 1 base and the J gene lost 4 bases, with 7 bases spanning the gap. In germline, CDR1 is SGHTA, CDR2 FQGNSA.

The chain is built from TRBV7-9 and TRBJ1-1, with 8 nucleotides matching TRBD1. From germline, CDR1 is SEHNR and CDR2 FQNEAQ (reference sequence). The V gene end was trimmed by 5 bases and the J gene end by 0 bases; junction bases not matched to a gene: 8. There are 16 residues in the CDR3. The DNA for the CDR3 is TGTGCCAGCAGCACGGGACAGGTTTTCATGAACACTGAAGCTTTCTTT. Translated, it gives CASSTGQVFMNTEAFF.

This clone was detected a few times. This CDR3 reads CASSETGGAANSGELFF. The CDR3 coding sequence is TGTGCCAGCAGTGAAACGGGGGGCGCAGCTAATTCCGGGGAGCTGTTTTTT. This chain uses TRBV2 with TRBJ2-2, with TRBD2 as a possible D gene (7 bases). This CDR3 has 17 amino acids. From germline, CDR1 is SNHLY and CDR2 FYNNEI. The germline V and J ends were trimmed by 2 bases and 6 bases, with 19 bases remaining between them. The whole variable domain, filled in from reference TRBV2 and TRBJ2-2, reads EPEVTQTPSHQVTQMGQEVILRCVPISNHLYFYWYRQILGQKVEFLVSFYNNEISEKSEIFDDQFSVERPDGSNFTLKIRSTKLEDSAMYFCASSETGGAANSGELFFGEGSRLTVL.

This chain connects TRBV5-1 to TRBJ2-5; the D gene is possibly TRBD1 (6 bases). The germline CDR1 and CDR2 sequences are SGHRS and YFSETQ. CDR3 length: 17 amino acids. The V end lost 4 bases, the J end lost 5 bases, and 24 bases lay between the germline ends. CDR3 sequence reads: CASSLTGGEGVWETQYF. CDR3 coding DNA: TGCGCCAGCAGCCTAACTGGGGGCGAGGGAGTTTGGGAGACCCAGTACTTC.

The rearrangement uses TRBV3-1 (or the pseudogene TRBV3-2) and TRBJ2-3; D is uncertain. Trimming left V 1 base short and J 4 bases short, with 12 bases between. Germline V CDR1 and CDR2: LGHDT, YNNKEL (reference sequence). This CDR3 is built from 15 residues. CDR3 in amino acids: CASSQGLSGPDTQYF. The CDR3 nucleotides are TGTGCCAGCAGCCAAGGCCTGAGTGGGCCAGATACGCAGTATTTT.

This CDR3 reads CAWSQGANEKLFF. In nucleotides, the CDR3 is TGTGCCTGGAGTCAGGGGGCCAATGAAAAACTGTTTTTT. The chain combines TRBV30 with TRBJ1-4; 8 bases map to TRBD1. Trimming cost V 2 bases and J 5 bases; bases outside gene matches: 1. Germline V lookup: CDR1 GTSNPN, CDR2 SVGIG (reference sequence). The CDR3 spans 13 residues. Supplemented by reference TRBV30 and TRBJ1-4, the full variable domain reads SQTIHQWPATLVQPVGSPLSLECTVEGTSNPNLYWYRQAAGRGLQLLFYSVGIGQISSEVPQNLSASRPQDRQFILSSKKLLLSDSGFYLCAWSQGANEKLFFGSGTQLSVL.

This sequence joins TRBV7-9 and TRBJ2-5; possible D gene TRBD2, 6 bases. CDR3 length equals 12 residues. The germline V gene encodes CDR1 SEHNR and CDR2 FQNEAQ (reference sequence). The CDR3 sequence is CAGQDRGETQYF. The CDR3 coding sequence is TGTGCGGGGCAGGACCGGGGGGAGACCCAGTACTTC.

CDR3 protein: CASSAGTSGSTDTQYF. The CDR3 nucleotides are TGTGCCAGCAGCGCCGGGACTAGCGGGAGCACAGATACGCAGTATTTT. The rearrangement joins TRBV5-8 to TRBJ2-3; 12 nucleotides align to TRBD2. The V and J ends lost 4 bases and 0 bases, in that order; junction bases with no gene match: 3. The CDR3 is 16 amino acids. Germline V gene sequence: CDR1 SGHTS, CDR2 YDEGEE.

The rearrangement links TRBV19 to TRBJ2-3; 7 bases map to TRBD1. Trimming cost V 1 base and J 6 bases; bases outside gene matches: 7. Germline CDR1 is LNHDA and CDR2 is SQIVND (reference sequence). The length of the CDR3 is 15 residues. This CDR3 reads CASSIVRQGRDTQYF. The CDR3 region has the DNA TGTGCCAGTAGTATAGTTCGACAGGGTAGGGATACGCAGTATTTT.

The chain employs TRBV10-3 and TRBJ2-7; TRBD1 matches at 8 bases. Trimming cost V 3 bases and J 7 bases; bases outside gene matches: 5. The V gene's germline CDR1 is ENHRY and CDR2 SYGVKD. This CDR3 has 13 amino acids. CDR3 residues: CAISEGDRREQYV. The DNA of the CDR3 is TGTGCCATCAGTGAAGGGGACAGGCGGGAGCAGTACGTC.

This clone was counted once. The J gene is TRBJ2-3, the V gene TRBV7-3; D possibly corresponds to TRBD2 (6 bases). This CDR3 region has 11 residues. Looked up from germline, CDR1 is SGHTA and CDR2 is FQGTGA. V gave up 5 bases and J gave up 6 bases, with 6 bases separating them. For the CDR3, the DNA is TGTGCCAGCAGCCGGGAGGATACGCAGTATTTT. It specifies CASSREDTQYF.

Only one count was recorded for this clone. V usage is TRBV27 and J usage is TRBJ1-2, with D perhaps TRBD1 (5 bases). CDR3 length equals 16 residues. Germline values: CDR1 MNHEY, CDR2 SMNVEV (reference sequence). Trimming shortened V by 3 bases and J by 0 bases, and 14 bases separated the two germline ends. Here the CDR3 DNA reads TGTGCCAGCAGTTTCCACCCAGGGTTAGCTAACTATGGCTACACCTTC. Protein: CASSFHPGLANYGYTF.

The table lists this clone with a count of one. The CDR3 sequence: CASDRLEGDTQYF. For the CDR3, the DNA is TGTGCCAGCGACCGACTAGAGGGAGATACGCAGTATTTT. The chain combines TRBV6-5 with TRBJ2-3; a possible D gene is TRBD2 (6 bases). The CDR3 sequence is 13 residues long. V was pared by 8 bases and J by 5 bases, with 14 bases between. Looked up from germline, CDR1 is MNHEY and CDR2 is SVGAGI.

The sample holds a few counts of this clone. The V call is TRBV10-3, the J call TRBJ2-3, with 7 positions matching TRBD1. Germline values: CDR1 ENHRY, CDR2 SYGVKD. The length of the CDR3 is 14 residues. The J segment lost 1 base and the V segment lost 8 bases, leaving 6 bases of the junction unmatched. The CDR3 DNA reads TGTGCCATCTATGACAGGGACGGCACAGATACGCAGTATTTT. This translates into CAIYDRDGTDTQYF.

The chain joins TRBV10-2 to TRBJ1-2, with 9 bases fitting TRBD1. Germline V CDR1 and CDR2: WSHSY, SAAADI. The CDR3 covers 14 residues. V lost 4 bases to trimming and J lost 7 bases; unmatched junction nucleotides: 7. CDR3 sequence (DNA): TGCGCCAGCAGTGGGGGACAGGGTGTCCTTGGCTACACCTTC. Its translation is CASSGGQGVLGYTF.

This rearrangement joins TRBV9 to TRBJ2-3, with D tentatively TRBD1 (5 bases). Per the germline V gene, CDR1 is SGDLS and CDR2 is YYNGEE. The V gene lost 4 bases and the J gene lost 9 bases, with 9 bases spanning the gap. CDR3 length: 11 residues. In DNA form, the CDR3 reads TGTGCCAGCAGCCTCCAGGGCACGCAGTATTTT. It encodes CASSLQGTQYF.

This chain uses TRBV27 with TRBJ1-5; 10 bases agree with TRBD1. The V gene end was trimmed by 4 bases and the J gene end by 7 bases; junction bases not matched to a gene: 13. This CDR3 spans 17 amino acids. Germline V gene lookup returns CDR1 MNHEY and CDR2 SMNVEV (reference sequence). The CDR3 sequence is CASSSNYGGQGSQPQHF. DNA of the CDR3: TGTGCCAGCAGTTCCAACTACGGGGGACAGGGGAGCCAGCCCCAGCATTTT.

A single count supports this clone. At one end, the junction sequence differs from germline, possibly due to a read error. Other nucleotide sequences from this sample produce the same CDR3. The chain combines TRBV24-1 with TRBJ1-2; D remains unclear. This CDR3 spans 13 amino acids. Germline CDR1 and CDR2: KGHDR and SFDVKD. In nucleotides, the CDR3 is TGTGCCACCAGTGATTTCATTAACTATGGCTACACTTTC. The encoded protein is CATSDFINYGYTF.

The chain is built from TRBV7-9 and TRBJ2-1, with D possibly TRBD2 on 5 matching bases. The germline V and J ends were trimmed by 2 bases and 6 bases, with 17 bases remaining between them. Germline CDR1 reads SEHNR; CDR2 reads FQNEAQ (reference sequence). The CDR3 spans 16 residues. As DNA, the CDR3 is TGTGCCAGCAGCTTACAGTGGCCGCTAGCCGGCAATGAGCAGTTCTTC. Protein sequence: CASSLQWPLAGNEQFF.

This rearrangement joins TRBV6-5 to TRBJ2-4; 10 bases are shared with TRBD1. CDR1 is MNHEY, CDR2 SVGAGI, per germline. V dropped 6 bases and J dropped 2; count of bases not matched to a gene: 1. The CDR3 sequence is 14 residues long. CDR3 coding DNA: TGTGCCAGCAGGGACAGGGGGTCCAAAAACATTCAGTACTTC. Translating it yields CASRDRGSKNIQYF.

The V call is TRBV11-2, the J call TRBJ2-3, with D possibly TRBD2 on 6 matching bases. CDR3 size: 11 residues. Germline V lookup: CDR1 SGHAT, CDR2 FQNNGV. Between the trimmed V and J ends, which lost 8 bases and 6 bases, there was a span of 9 bases. CDR3 DNA sequence: TGTGCCAGCCGGGACTTCGATACGCAGTATTTT. It translates to CASRDFDTQYF.

This chain links TRBV19 with TRBJ1-1; 9 bases match TRBD1. This CDR3 has 14 residues. After removal of 4 bases from V and 4 bases from J, the junction contained 4 bases not matched to a gene. Looked up from germline, CDR1 is LNHDA and CDR2 is SQIVND (reference sequence). In nucleotides, the CDR3 is TGTGCCAGTAGTAGGGACAGGGACAGCACTGAAGCTTTCTTT. Translating gives CASSRDRDSTEAFF.

V and J are TRBV18 and TRBJ2-2, with TRBD1 identical over 10 bases. Germline values: CDR1 KGHSH, CDR2 LQKENI. V lost 1 base and J lost 5; bases outside the gene matches: 4. The CDR3 covers 16 residues. CDR3 amino acids: CASSPQRTGGTGELFF. DNA of the CDR3: TGTGCCAGCTCACCACAACGGACAGGGGGGACCGGGGAGCTGTTTTTT.

V usage is TRBV4-1 and J usage is TRBJ1-2; 7 bases match TRBD1. After removal of 3 bases from V and 7 bases from J, the junction contained 11 bases not matched to a gene. This CDR3 has 15 amino acids. The germline CDR1 and CDR2 sequences are MGHRA and YSYEKL. The CDR3 is CASSQDGQVVAGYTF. The CDR3 region has the DNA TGCGCCAGCAGCCAGGATGGACAGGTTGTCGCTGGCTACACCTTC.

This chain joins TRBV2 and TRBJ1-2; perhaps TRBD1 as D (5 bases). The CDR3 length is 12 residues. V was clipped by 2 bases and J by 4 bases, with 5 bases between them. From germline, CDR1 is SNHLY and CDR2 FYNNEI. The CDR3 here is CASSEQGYGYTF. Here the CDR3 DNA reads TGTGCCAGCAGTGAACAGGGCTATGGCTACACCTTC.

This clone was observed a single time. The chain links TRBV27 to TRBJ2-7; D is possibly TRBD1 (6 bases). Germline lookup yields CDR1 MNHEY and CDR2 SMNVEV (reference sequence). This CDR3 comprises 13 residues. V gave up 6 bases and J gave up 3 bases, with 12 bases separating them. CDR3 residues: CASRRRGNYEQYF. Here the CDR3 DNA reads TGTGCCAGCAGACGCAGGGGCAACTACGAGCAGTACTTC.